What follows is one T cell receptor (beta chain) and its context. Its specificity is not known. The read halts 3 residues ahead of the CDR3 end, with the missing end drawn from the germline J gene. CDR3 length: 14 amino acids. J gave up 3 bases and V 6 bases, and 8 bases lay outside the gene matches. CDR1 and CDR2 (germline): SGHTA, FQGNSA. Average input was around 1,100 ng genomic DNA for immunoSEQ TCR beta CDR3 amplification. Profiling relied on immunoSEQ multiplex PCR, and the TCRdb table lists in-frame clones only, not all of them. With tens of thousands of clones in the sample, the ten largest clones hold under 8%. The data originate from a study of T cells in women clearing cervical HPV infection. In the study overall: For cases, blood was sampled a median about 160 days after lesion detection, interquartile range roughly 80 to 220 days.

Notes on the study in general: Combining TCR richness with V gene abundances gave approximately 0.84 AUC.

Specimen: blood buffy coat. This receptor was taken from a woman aged 18 to 75 with a cervical HPV16 infection that either progressed to CIN3+ or cleared (not recorded which). The chain employs TRBV7-2 and TRBJ2-7, with 7 bases that match TRBD1. The CDR3 loop is CASSPDRLNYEQYF. Incomplete CDR3 DNA: TGTGCCAGCAGTCCGGACAGGCTAAACTACGAG.